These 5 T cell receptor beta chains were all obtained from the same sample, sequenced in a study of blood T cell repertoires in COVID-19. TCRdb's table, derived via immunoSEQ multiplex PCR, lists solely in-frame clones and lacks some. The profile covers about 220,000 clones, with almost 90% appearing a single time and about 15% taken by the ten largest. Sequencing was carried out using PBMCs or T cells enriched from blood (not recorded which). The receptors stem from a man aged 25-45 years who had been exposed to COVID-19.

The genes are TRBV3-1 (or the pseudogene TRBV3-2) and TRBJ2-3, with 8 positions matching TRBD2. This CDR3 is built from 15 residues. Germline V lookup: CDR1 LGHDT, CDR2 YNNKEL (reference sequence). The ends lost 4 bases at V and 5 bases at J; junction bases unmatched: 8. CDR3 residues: CASSPYGGAQDTQYF. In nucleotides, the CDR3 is TGTGCCAGCAGCCCTTACGGGGGGGCCCAAGATACGCAGTATTTT.

The CDR3 protein is CASSSQGGSPVNSPLHF. CDR3 sequence (DNA): TGTGCCAGCAGCTCACAAGGCGGTAGCCCAGTAAATTCACCCCTCCACTTT. This chain connects TRBV7-8 to TRBJ1-6, with unresolved D. The CDR3 spans 17 residues. With 4 bases removed from V and 7 bases from J, the gap between germline ends came to 20 bases. Looked up from germline, CDR1 is SGHVS and CDR2 is FQNEAQ. The whole variable domain, remainder taken from reference TRBV7-8 and TRBJ1-6, is GAGVSQSPRYKVAKRGQDVALRCDPISGHVSLFWYQQALGQGPEFLTYFQNEAQLDKSGLPSDRFFAERPEGSVSTLKIQRTQQEDSAVYLCASSSQGGSPVNSPLHFGNGTRLTVT.

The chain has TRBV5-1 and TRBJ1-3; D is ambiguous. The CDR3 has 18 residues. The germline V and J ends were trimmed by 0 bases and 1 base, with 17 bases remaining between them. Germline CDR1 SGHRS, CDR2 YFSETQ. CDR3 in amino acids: CASSLDPVEGGSGNTIYF. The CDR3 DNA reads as TGCGCCAGCAGCTTGGATCCCGTTGAGGGAGGATCTGGAAACACCATATATTTT.

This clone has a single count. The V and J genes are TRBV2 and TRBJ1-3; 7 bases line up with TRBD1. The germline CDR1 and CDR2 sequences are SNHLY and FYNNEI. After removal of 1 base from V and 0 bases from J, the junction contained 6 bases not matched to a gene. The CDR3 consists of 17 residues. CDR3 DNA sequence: TGTGCCAGCAGTGAAGTAGGGGGCCTCCTCTCTGGAAACACCATATATTTT. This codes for CASSEVGGLLSGNTIYF.

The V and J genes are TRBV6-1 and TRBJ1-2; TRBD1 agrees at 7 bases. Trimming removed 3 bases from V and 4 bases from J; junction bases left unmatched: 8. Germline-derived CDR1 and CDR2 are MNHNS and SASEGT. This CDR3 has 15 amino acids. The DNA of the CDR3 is TGTGCCAGCAGTGATCTGCAATGGACAGGCTATGGCTACACCTTC. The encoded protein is CASSDLQWTGYGYTF.